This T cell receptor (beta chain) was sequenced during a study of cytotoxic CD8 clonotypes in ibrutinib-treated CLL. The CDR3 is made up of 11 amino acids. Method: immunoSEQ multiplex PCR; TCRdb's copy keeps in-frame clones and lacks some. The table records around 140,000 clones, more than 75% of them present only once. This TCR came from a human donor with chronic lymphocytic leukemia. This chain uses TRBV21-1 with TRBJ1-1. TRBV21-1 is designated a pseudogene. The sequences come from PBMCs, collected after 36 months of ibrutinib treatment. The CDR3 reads CASTPDTEAFF. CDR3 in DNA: TGTGCCAGCACCCCGGACACTGAAGCTTTCTTT.